A selection of T cell receptor beta chains follows, all from one sample in a study of cytomegalovirus exposure and HLA in healthy donors. The repertoire was sequenced with immunoSEQ multiplex PCR; TCRdb's copy has only in-frame clones and lacks some. This table has under 200,000 clones, 95% to 96% appearing once. The sequenced sample was PBMCs. These receptors all come from a woman younger than 35 in good health and CMV-seronegative. The CDR3 runs from the conserved cysteine through the conserved F or W. A D gene is named only where the DNA matches it firmly. Size values are once, few and many counts, or a class for expanded clones, and some rows have none.

D gene: NA
clone size: once
J gene: TRBJ1-6
V gene: TRBV4-3
CDR3 DNA: TGCGCCAGCAGCCAGAAGCTTAGCTCCTATAATTCACCCCTCCACTTT
CDR3 protein: CASSQKLSSYNSPLHF

D gene: TRBD1
clone size: NA
J gene: TRBJ2-5
V gene: TRBV11-2
CDR3 DNA: TGTGCCAGCAGCTTAGGGACAGGGTTACAAGAGACCCAGTACTTC
CDR3 protein: CASSLGTGLQETQYF

D gene: TRBD1
clone size: NA
J gene: TRBJ1-1
V gene: TRBV28
CDR3 DNA: TGTGCCAGCAGTCATGGGACAGGGAGGTACACTGAAGCTTTCTTT
CDR3 protein: CASSHGTGRYTEAFF

D gene: TRBD2
clone size: NA
J gene: TRBJ2-3
V gene: TRBV9
CDR3 DNA: TGTGCCAGCAGCGCATTAGCGGGGGATACGCAGTATTTT
CDR3 protein: CASSALAGDTQYF

D gene: NA
clone size: NA
J gene: TRBJ2-1
V gene: TRBV7-6
CDR3 DNA: TGTGCCAGCAGCTTATCAGGTCCATTCCATGAGCAGTTCTTC
CDR3 protein: CASSLSGPFHEQFF

D gene: NA
clone size: NA
J gene: TRBJ1-1
V gene: TRBV6-1
CDR3 DNA: TGTGCCAGCAGTCACAGGGTCGGCACTGAAGCTTTCTTT
CDR3 protein: CASSHRVGTEAFF

D gene: NA
clone size: NA
J gene: TRBJ2-2
V gene: TRBV7-9
CDR3 DNA: TGTGCCAGCAGCTTACGGAGTTCCACCGGGGAGCTGTTTTTT
CDR3 protein: CASSLRSSTGELFF

D gene: NA
clone size: NA
J gene: TRBJ2-2
V gene: TRBV7-9
CDR3 DNA: TGTGCCAGCAGGCCGACAACGAACACCGGGGAGCTGTTTTTT
CDR3 protein: CASRPTTNTGELFF

D gene: NA
clone size: NA
J gene: TRBJ1-2
V gene: TRBV15
CDR3 DNA: TGTGCCACCAGCAGAGATCGGGTAGGCAGAATCGATGGCTACACCTTC
CDR3 protein: CATSRDRVGRIDGYTF

D gene: TRBD1
clone size: NA
J gene: TRBJ1-2
V gene: TRBV4-2
CDR3 DNA: TGTGCCAGCAGCCGTGACAGGGGAGGGACCTATGGCTACACCTTC
CDR3 protein: CASSRDRGGTYGYTF

D gene: NA
clone size: NA
J gene: TRBJ1-2
V gene: TRBV29-1
CDR3 DNA: TGCAGCGTTGAGGTCGTAGGTCAGGGAGGCTACACCTTC
CDR3 protein: CSVEVVGQGGYTF

D gene: NA
clone size: NA
J gene: TRBJ2-7
V gene: TRBV6-5
CDR3 DNA: TGTGCCAGCAGTGACAGCTACGAGCAGTACTTC
CDR3 protein: CASSDSYEQYF

D gene: NA
clone size: NA
J gene: TRBJ2-1
V gene: TRBV11-2
CDR3 DNA: TGTGCCAGCAGCCCCAGGGAGGGGGGCCGATACAATGAGCAGTTCTTC
CDR3 protein: CASSPREGGRYNEQFF

D gene: TRBD1
clone size: NA
J gene: TRBJ2-5
V gene: TRBV7-9
CDR3 DNA: TGTGCCAGCAGCTTAGCGTATGTCCGGGACAGGGCCCAAGAGACCCAGTACTTC
CDR3 protein: CASSLAYVRDRAQETQYF

D gene: NA
clone size: NA
J gene: TRBJ1-6
V gene: TRBV11-2
CDR3 DNA: TGTGCCAGTCGACGGGGCGCGGGGAATTCACCCCTCCACTTT
CDR3 protein: CASRRGAGNSPLHF

D gene: TRBD1
clone size: once
J gene: TRBJ2-5
V gene: TRBV7-7
CDR3 DNA: TGTGCTAGCAGCTCCCTGACAGGGGTCGGACTAGAGACCCAGTACTTC
CDR3 protein: CASSSLTGVGLETQYF

D gene: TRBD1
clone size: NA
J gene: TRBJ2-7
V gene: TRBV25-1
CDR3 DNA: TGTGCCAGCAGTAGCCCGGGACAGGCGGCCTACGAGCAGTACTTC
CDR3 protein: CASSSPGQAAYEQYF

D gene: TRBD1
clone size: NA
J gene: TRBJ1-1
V gene: TRBV4-3
CDR3 DNA: TGCGCCAGCAGCCAAGACTACAGGGGGAACACTGAAGCTTTCTTT
CDR3 protein: CASSQDYRGNTEAFF

D gene: NA
clone size: NA
J gene: TRBJ1-1
V gene: TRBV27
CDR3 DNA: TGTGCCAGCAGTACCCCCCGGAGGGCCCTCACTGAAGCTTTCTTT
CDR3 protein: CASSTPRRALTEAFF

D gene: TRBD1
clone size: NA
J gene: TRBJ1-6
V gene: TRBV5-6
CDR3 DNA: TGTGCCAGCAGCTTGACCGGGACAGGGGGAAATTCACCCCTCCACTTT
CDR3 protein: CASSLTGTGGNSPLHF

D gene: NA
clone size: NA
J gene: TRBJ2-5
V gene: TRBV19
CDR3 DNA: TGTGCCAGTAGTACGGACTCCAGAAAGCAACAAGAGACCCAGTACTTC
CDR3 protein: CASSTDSRKQQETQYF

D gene: NA
clone size: NA
J gene: TRBJ1-2
V gene: TRBV12-1
CDR3 DNA: TGTGCCAGCAGCTTTGAAGGGGGACAGCGCTATGGCTACACCTTC
CDR3 protein: CASSFEGGQRYGYTF

D gene: NA
clone size: NA
J gene: TRBJ1-6
V gene: TRBV5-4
CDR3 DNA: TGTGCCAGCAGCCTCCGGGGGAATTCACCCCTCCACTTT
CDR3 protein: CASSLRGNSPLHF

D gene: NA
clone size: NA
J gene: TRBJ1-1
V gene: TRBV6-5
CDR3 DNA: TGTGCCAGCAGTTCCGCAGGACAGCAGAACACTGAAGCTTTCTTT
CDR3 protein: CASSSAGQQNTEAFF